The subject of this entry is one TCR beta chain. The sample originates from a study of blood T cell repertoires in COVID-19. Authors' processing steps: Amplified reference gene primers provided the basis for estimating nucleated cell counts. Data came from immunoSEQ multiplex PCR; TCRdb stores just in-frame clones and leaves some out. Clone size and V and J calls were adopted from that table, with D and trimming inferred from the DNA. This table has about 670,000 clones, approximately 90% appearing once. This TCR derives from a woman aged 18-29 years with acute or convalescent COVID-19. The sequenced sample was peripheral blood.

The CDR3 is CASSLSIRAYNEQFF. The CDR3 DNA sequence: TGTGCCAGCAGTTTGAGTATACGCGCCTACAATGAGCAGTTCTTC. The J gene is TRBJ2-1, the V gene TRBV27, with D unclear. There are 15 residues in the CDR3. Germline lookup yields CDR1 MNHEY and CDR2 SMNVEV (reference sequence). The ends were cut back, 3 bases at V and 2 bases at J, with 11 bases in the middle.